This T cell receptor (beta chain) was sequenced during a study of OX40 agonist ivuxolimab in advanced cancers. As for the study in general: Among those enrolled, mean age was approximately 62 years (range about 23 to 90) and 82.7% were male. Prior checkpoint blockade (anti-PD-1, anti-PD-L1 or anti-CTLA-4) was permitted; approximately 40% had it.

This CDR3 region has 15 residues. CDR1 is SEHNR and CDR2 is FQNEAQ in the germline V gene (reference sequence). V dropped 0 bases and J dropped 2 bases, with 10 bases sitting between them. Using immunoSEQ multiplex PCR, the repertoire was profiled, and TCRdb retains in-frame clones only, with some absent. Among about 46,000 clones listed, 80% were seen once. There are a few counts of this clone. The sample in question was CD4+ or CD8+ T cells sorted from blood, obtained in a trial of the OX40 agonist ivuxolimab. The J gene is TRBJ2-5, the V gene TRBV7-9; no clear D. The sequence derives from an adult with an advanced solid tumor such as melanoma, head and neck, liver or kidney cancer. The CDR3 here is CASSLAVGSQETQYF. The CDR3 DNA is TGTGCCAGCAGCTTAGCAGTGGGGTCGCAAGAGACCCAGTACTTC. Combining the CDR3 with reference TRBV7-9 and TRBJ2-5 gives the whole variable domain DTGVSQNPRHKITKRGQNVTFRCDPISEHNRLYWYRQTLGQGPEFLTYFQNEAQLEKSRLLSDRFSAERPKGSFSTLEIQRTEQGDSAMYLCASSLAVGSQETQYFGPGTRLLVL.